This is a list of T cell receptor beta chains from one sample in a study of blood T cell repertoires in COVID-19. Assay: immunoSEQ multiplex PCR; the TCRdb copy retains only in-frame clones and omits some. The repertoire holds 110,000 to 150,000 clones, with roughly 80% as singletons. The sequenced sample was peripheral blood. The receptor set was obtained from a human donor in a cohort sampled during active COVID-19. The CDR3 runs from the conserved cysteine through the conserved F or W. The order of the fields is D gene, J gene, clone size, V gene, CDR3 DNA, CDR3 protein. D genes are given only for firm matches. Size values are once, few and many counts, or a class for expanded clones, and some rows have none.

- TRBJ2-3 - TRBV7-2 TGTGCCACAACTAACAGGGCTAGCACAGATACGCAGTATTTT CATTNRASTDTQYF
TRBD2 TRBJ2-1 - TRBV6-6 TGTGCCAGCAGTGGCGGGGGGGCCGCGAGGAATGAGCAGTTCTTC CASSGGGAARNEQFF
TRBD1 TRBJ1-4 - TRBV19 TGTGCCACTCGGGACAGAGGCGCAACTAATGAAAAACTGTTTTTT CATRDRGATNEKLFF
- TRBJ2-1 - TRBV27 TGTGCCAGCAGTCTCCGGGACATGTACAATGAGCAGTTCTTC CASSLRDMYNEQFF
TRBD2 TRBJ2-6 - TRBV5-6 TGTGCCAGCAGCTTGGGGGGAGGGGCTGGGGCCAACGTCCTGACTTTC CASSLGGGAGANVLTF
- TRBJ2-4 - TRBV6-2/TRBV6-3 TGTGCCAGCAGTTACTCGCCGGGGGCCAAAAACATTCAGTACTTC CASSYSPGAKNIQYF
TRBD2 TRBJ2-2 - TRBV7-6 TGTGCCAGCAGCTCAAGCGGGGGGGCCAACACCGGGGAGCTGTTTTTT CASSSSGGANTGELFF
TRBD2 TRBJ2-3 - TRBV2 TGTGCCAGCAGTGAAATTCCAGTCTCCGGCGGGGCTAGCGGGGCGGGAACAGATACGCAGTATTTT CASSEIPVSGGASGAGTDTQYF
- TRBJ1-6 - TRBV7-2 TGTGCCAGCAGCTCCACCCCGGGGGATTCACCCCTCCACTTT CASSSTPGDSPLHF
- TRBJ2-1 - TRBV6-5 TGTGCCAGCAGTTCCGTCGGTTACAATGAGCAGTTCTTC CASSSVGYNEQFF
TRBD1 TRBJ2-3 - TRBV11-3 TGTGCCAGCAGCACGGCAGCGAGGACAGGGGGTCCAGATACGCAGTATTTT CASSTAARTGGPDTQYF
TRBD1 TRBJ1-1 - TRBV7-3 TGTGCCAGCAGCTTACAGGGGGCAGGCACTGAAGCTTTCTTT CASSLQGAGTEAFF
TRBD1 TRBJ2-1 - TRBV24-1 TGTGCCACCAGTGGAACAGGGGTTTTGAATGAGCAGTTCTTC CATSGTGVLNEQFF
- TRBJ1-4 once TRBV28 TGTGCCAGCGGTAGTGGTGCCAATGAAAAACTGTTTTTT CASGSGANEKLFF
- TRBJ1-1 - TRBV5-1 TGCGCCAGCAGCTTGGAAGGGGAGAACACTGAAGCTTTCTTT CASSLEGENTEAFF
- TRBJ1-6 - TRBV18 TGTGCCAGCTCGCTAGAAATAACTCGGTATTCACCCCTCCACTTT CASSLEITRYSPLHF
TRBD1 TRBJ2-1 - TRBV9 TGTGCCAGCAGCGTCCAGGGGGCCCGGGGTGGTGAGCAGTTCTTC CASSVQGARGGEQFF
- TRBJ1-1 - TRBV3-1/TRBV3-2 TGTGCCAGCAGCCCCCACCGGAGCACTGAAGCTTTCTTT CASSPHRSTEAFF
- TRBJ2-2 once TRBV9 TGTGCCAGCAGCTTTACAGGGAACACCGGGGAGCTGTTTTTT CASSFTGNTGELFF
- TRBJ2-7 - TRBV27 TGTGCCAGCAGTCATCAAGGGGCGTCCTACGAGCAGTACTTC CASSHQGASYEQYF
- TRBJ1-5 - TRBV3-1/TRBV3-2 TGTGCCAGCAGCCAAAGTCCTCCGGGGGGTTCGCAGCCCCAGCATTTT CASSQSPPGGSQPQHF
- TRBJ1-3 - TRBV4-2 TGTGCCAGCAGCCAAGATATTGTTGGGGCCTCTGGAAACACCATATATTTT CASSQDIVGASGNTIYF
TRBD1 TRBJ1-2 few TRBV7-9 TGTGCCAGCAGCTTCAGGACAGGGATATATGGCTACACCTTC CASSFRTGIYGYTF
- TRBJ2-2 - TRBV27 TGTGCCAGCAGGTGGACTGGCGGGGAGCTGTTTTTT CASRWTGGELFF
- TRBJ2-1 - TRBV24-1 TGTGCCACCAGTGATCCTCAGCGTACGAATGAGCAGTTCTTC CATSDPQRTNEQFF
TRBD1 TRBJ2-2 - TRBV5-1 TGCGCCAGCAGCTTGAACAGGGGGCACACCGGGGAGCTGTTTTTT CASSLNRGHTGELFF
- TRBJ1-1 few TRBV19 TGTGCCAGTAGTAGACAGGTATACACTGAAGCTTTCTTT CASSRQVYTEAFF
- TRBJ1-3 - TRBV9 TGTGCCAGCAGTTACACAGGGACCTCTGGAAACACCATATATTTT CASSYTGTSGNTIYF
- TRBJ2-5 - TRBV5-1 TGCGCCAGCAGCTTGGCACTAGAGGTGGAGACCCAGTACTTC CASSLALEVETQYF
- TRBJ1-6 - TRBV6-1 TGTGCCAGCAGTGACAGGCGTAATTCACCCCTCCACTTT CASSDRRNSPLHF
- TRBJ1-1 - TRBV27 TGTGCCAGCAGTATAGGGGTTCCTAACACTGAAGCTTTCTTT CASSIGVPNTEAFF
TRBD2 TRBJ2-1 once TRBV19 TGTGCCAGTATGGGGCGGGAGAGCTCCTACAATGAGCAGTTCTTC CASMGRESSYNEQFF
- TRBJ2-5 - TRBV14 TGTGCCAGCAGCCAAGATCCGGCCAGGCCCGAAGAGACCCAGTACTTC CASSQDPARPEETQYF
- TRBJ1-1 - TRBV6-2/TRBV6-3 TGTGCCAGCAGTTACACAAGGGATGGGAGTGAAGCTTTCTTT CASSYTRDGSEAFF
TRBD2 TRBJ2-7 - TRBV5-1 TGCGCCAGCAGCTTGGAGGGACTAGCGGGGAGCTCCTACGAGCAGTACTTC CASSLEGLAGSSYEQYF
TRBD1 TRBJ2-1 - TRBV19 TGTGCCAGTAGGGCCGCCGGGACAGGCTTTACTGAGCAGTTCTTC CASRAAGTGFTEQFF
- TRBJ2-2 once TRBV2 TGTGCCAGCAGTCCCCGGCTAGCTAACACCGGGGAGCTGTTTTTT CASSPRLANTGELFF
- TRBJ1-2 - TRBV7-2 TGTGCCAGCAGCTTGGACTTCCGGGTCGGGGGCTATGGCTACACCTTC CASSLDFRVGGYGYTF
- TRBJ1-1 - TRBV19 TGTGCCGCTAAGCCGACAGGCGCGATGAACACTGAAGCTTTCTTT CAAKPTGAMNTEAFF
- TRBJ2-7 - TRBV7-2 TGTGCCAGCAGGGCGCGGGGCCTGAGCTCCTACGAGCAGTACTTC CASRARGLSSYEQYF
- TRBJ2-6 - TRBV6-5 TGTGCCAGCACAGGGATACCTTCTGGGGCCAACGTCCTGACTTTC CASTGIPSGANVLTF
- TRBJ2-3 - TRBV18 TGTGCCAGCTCACCACCTACGGGGTGGACAGATACGCAGTATTTT CASSPPTGWTDTQYF